The rows below give T cell receptor beta chains drawn from one sample of a study of early T cells in non-severe SARS-CoV-2 infection. MiXCR, applied by TCRdb to the 5' RACE reads, yields one record per CDR3 protein. The repertoire has tens of thousands of distinct CDR3 sequences, under 15% of them found once; the top ten carry around 4.5%. Sequencing input: whole blood. These receptors were collected from an adult who was a healthcare worker with PCR-confirmed SARS-CoV-2 infection or an uninfected control (not recorded which). Each CDR3 is given with its conserved first and last residue. Expanded clones get a size class; other rows say once, few or many, or leave the size out.

TRBV12-3/TRBV12-4 few CASRLKDEQFF
TRBV4-3 many CASSQDGAGQGSETQYF
TRBV5-6 few CASSPKTGGHSPLHF
TRBV18 many CASSEFPGQHGANVLTF
TRBV15 - CATSREGAYGYTF
TRBV5-1 few CASSVQGDNTGELFF
TRBV7-2 many CASSPRRGTEAFF
TRBV7-2 few CASSFMASLNTGELFF
TRBV6-6 - CASSPSGAYNEQFF
TRBV19 few CASRAASTDTQYF
TRBV10-1 many CASSAADGSYEQYF
TRBV5-5 - CASSLWGSSYEQYF
TRBV20-1 - CSARDRGNTIYF
TRBV10-3 few CAIGDGYGYTF
TRBV12-3/TRBV12-4 - CASSLTSSRGYTF
TRBV29-1 - CSVEALGPNEQFF
TRBV5-5 few CASSLSPTASQHF
TRBV27 - CASSLSGTGELFF
TRBV5-1 many CASSLVVGENYEQYF
TRBV19 - CASSIALAGTETQYF
TRBV7-8 few CASSWDGYTEAFF
TRBV20-1 - CSASRTSGDNEQFF
TRBV5-4 - CASSFLARSNYGYTF
TRBV20-1 - CSARVAPAGANVLTF
TRBV20-1 few CSARVQPNTEAFF
TRBV18 many CASSREGEDGGYTF
TRBV20-1 - CSAGGWGYNEQFF
TRBV20-1 many CSARDPASGGTDTQYF
TRBV12-5 - CASPPLAGVLDTQYF
TRBV20-1 many CSARRQGYGTYEQYF
TRBV5-1 many CASSPSSTGNEAFF
TRBV12-3/TRBV12-4 - CASSFSAPGVGNTIYF
TRBV29-1 - CSGSELMNTEAFF
TRBV6-5 few CASTRGRGTDTQYF
TRBV7-6 many CASSSNTGNYGYTF
TRBV6-1 few CASRFLNEETQYF
TRBV4-3 few CASSPLGAVDTQYF
TRBV7-6 - CASSLLPASGSLDTQYF
TRBV11-3 many CASSLDQGGSATYNEQFF
TRBV4-1 many CASSPYEGYEQYF
TRBV27 many CASSSTPGELFF
TRBV6-5 few CASSYRAGGPTDTQYF
TRBV7-2 - CAGSLDERGRATDTQYF
TRBV2 - CASSAGQGARNEQFF
TRBV6-4 many CASSESLNTEAFF
TRBV6-1 few CASRPATVNEQFF
TRBV3-1 few CASSQDGQYNSPLHF
TRBV19 - CASSIASDTQYF
TRBV29-1 - CSVEGGETQYF
TRBV28 few CASRRNRGTYEQYF
TRBV29-1 - CSVETGQTTGELFF
TRBV30 - CAWSEGTATYEQYF